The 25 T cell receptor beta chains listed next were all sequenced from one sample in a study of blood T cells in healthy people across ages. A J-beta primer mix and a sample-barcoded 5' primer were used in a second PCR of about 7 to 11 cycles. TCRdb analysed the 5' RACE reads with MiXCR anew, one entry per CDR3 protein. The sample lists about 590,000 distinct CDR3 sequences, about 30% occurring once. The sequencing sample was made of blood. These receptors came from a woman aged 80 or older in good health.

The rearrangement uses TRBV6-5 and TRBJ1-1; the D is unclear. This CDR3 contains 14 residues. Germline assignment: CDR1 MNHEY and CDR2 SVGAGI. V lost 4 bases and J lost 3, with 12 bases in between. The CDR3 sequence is CASSFRVTDTEAFF. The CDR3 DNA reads TGTGCCAGCAGTTTCAGAGTAACGGACACTGAAGCTTTCTTT.

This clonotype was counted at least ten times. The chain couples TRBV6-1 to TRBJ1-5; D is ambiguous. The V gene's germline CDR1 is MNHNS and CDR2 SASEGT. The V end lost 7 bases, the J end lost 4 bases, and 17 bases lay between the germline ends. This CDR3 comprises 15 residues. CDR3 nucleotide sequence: TGTGCCAGCATGGTATCGTTAGGGAGAAATCAGCCCCAGCATTTT. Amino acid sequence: CASMVSLGRNQPQHF.

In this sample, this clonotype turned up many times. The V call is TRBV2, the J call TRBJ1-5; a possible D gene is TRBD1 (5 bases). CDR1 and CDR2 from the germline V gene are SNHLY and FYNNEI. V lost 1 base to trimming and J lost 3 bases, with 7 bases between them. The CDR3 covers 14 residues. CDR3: CASSEGDHNQPQHF. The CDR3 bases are TGTGCCAGCAGTGAAGGGGACCACAATCAGCCCCAGCATTTT.

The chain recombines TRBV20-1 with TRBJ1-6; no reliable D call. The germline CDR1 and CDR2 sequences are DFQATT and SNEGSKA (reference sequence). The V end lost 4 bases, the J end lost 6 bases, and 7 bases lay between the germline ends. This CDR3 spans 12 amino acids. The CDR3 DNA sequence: TGCAGTGCTATCAGCCCTAATTCACCCCTCCACTTT. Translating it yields CSAISPNSPLHF.

The CDR3 reads CATSRGERVNTEAFF. The CDR3 DNA reads as TGTGCCACCAGCAGAGGAGAGAGGGTGAACACTGAAGCTTTCTTT. The chain recombines TRBV15 with TRBJ1-1; D uncertain. CDR1 is LNHNV, CDR2 YYDKDF, per germline (reference sequence). V gave up 1 base and J gave up 0 bases, with 9 bases separating them. The CDR3 has 15 residues.

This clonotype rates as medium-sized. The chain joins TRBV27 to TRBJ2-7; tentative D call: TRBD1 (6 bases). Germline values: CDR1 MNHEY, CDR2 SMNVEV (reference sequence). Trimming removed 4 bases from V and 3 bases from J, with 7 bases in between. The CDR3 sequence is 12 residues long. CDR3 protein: CASSWDNYEQYF. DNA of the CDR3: TGTGCCAGCAGTTGGGACAACTACGAGCAGTACTTC.

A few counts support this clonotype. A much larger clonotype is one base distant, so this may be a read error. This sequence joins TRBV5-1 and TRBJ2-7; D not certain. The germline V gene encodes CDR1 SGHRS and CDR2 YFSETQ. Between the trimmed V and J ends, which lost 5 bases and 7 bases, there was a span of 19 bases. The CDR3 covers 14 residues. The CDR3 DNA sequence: TGCGCCAGCAGGCCCACATCCCAACACAATGAGCAGTACTTC. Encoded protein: CASRPTSQHNEQYF. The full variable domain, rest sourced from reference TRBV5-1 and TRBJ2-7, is KAGVTQTPRYLIKTRGQQVTLSCSPISGHRSVSWYQQTPGQGLQFLFEYFSETQRNKGNFPGRFSGRQFSNSRSEMNVSTLELGDSALYLCASRPTSQHNEQYFGPGTRLTVT.

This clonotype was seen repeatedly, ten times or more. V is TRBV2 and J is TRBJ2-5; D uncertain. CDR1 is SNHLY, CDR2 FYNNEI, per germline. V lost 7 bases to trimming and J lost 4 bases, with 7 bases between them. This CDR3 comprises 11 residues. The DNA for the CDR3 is TGTGCCAGCACATCGGGAGAGACCCAGTACTTC. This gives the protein CASTSGETQYF.

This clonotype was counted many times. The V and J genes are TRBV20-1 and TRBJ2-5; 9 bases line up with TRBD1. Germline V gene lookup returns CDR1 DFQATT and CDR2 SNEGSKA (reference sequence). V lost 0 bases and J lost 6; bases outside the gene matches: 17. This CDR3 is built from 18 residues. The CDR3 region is CSARDRKTGGRVWQTQYF. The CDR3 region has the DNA TGCAGTGCTAGAGATCGCAAAACAGGGGGCCGGGTTTGGCAGACCCAGTACTTC.

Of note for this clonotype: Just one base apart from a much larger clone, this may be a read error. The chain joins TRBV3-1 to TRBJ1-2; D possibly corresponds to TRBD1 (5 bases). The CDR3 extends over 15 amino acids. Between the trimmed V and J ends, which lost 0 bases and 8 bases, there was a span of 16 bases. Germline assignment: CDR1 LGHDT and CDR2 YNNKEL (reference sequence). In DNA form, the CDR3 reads TGTGCCAGCAGCCAAGATCAAGCGGGGGTTGAAGGCTACACCTTC. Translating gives CASSQDQAGVEGYTF.

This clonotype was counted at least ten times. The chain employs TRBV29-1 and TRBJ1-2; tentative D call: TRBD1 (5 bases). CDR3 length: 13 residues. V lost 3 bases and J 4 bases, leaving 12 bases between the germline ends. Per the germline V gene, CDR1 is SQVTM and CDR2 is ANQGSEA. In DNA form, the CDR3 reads TGCAGCGTTGAGCTCAGGGTAGGCTATGGCTACACCTTC. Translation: CSVELRVGYGYTF.

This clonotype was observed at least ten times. The CDR3 region has the DNA TGTGCCATCAGTGAGTCGTTCACAGGGGATGGCTACACCTTC. The encoded protein is CAISESFTGDGYTF. This sequence joins TRBV10-3 and TRBJ1-2; 7 nucleotides align to TRBD1. Germline V gives CDR1 ENHRY, CDR2 SYGVKD. V trimming: 0 bases; J trimming: 6 bases; junction bases outside the gene matches: 4. The CDR3 has 14 amino acids.

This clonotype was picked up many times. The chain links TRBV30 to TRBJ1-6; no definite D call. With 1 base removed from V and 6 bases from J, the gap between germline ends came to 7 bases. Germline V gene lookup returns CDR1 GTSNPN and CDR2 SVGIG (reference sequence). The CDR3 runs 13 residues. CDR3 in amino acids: CAWSAAGNSPLHF. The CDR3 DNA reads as TGTGCCTGGAGTGCAGCGGGTAATTCACCCCTCCACTTT.

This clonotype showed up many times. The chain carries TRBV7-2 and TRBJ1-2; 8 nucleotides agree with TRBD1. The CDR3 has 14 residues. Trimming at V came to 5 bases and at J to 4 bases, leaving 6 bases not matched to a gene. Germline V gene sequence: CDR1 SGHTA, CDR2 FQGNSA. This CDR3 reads CASSQGAEIYGYTF. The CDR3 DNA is TGTGCCAGCAGCCAGGGGGCCGAGATCTATGGCTACACCTTC.

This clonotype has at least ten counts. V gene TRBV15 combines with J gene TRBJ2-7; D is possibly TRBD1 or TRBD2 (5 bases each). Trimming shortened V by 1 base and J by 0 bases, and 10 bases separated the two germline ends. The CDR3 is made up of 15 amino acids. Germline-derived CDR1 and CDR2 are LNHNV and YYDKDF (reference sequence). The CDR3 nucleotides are TGTGCCACCAGCAGAGGAGGGGAGAGCTCCTACGAGCAGTACTTC. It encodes CATSRGGESSYEQYF. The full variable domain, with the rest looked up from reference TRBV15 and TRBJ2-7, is DAMVIQNPRYQVTQFGKPVTLSCSQTLNHNVMYWYQQKSSQAPKLLFHYYDKDFNNEADTPDNFQSRRPNTSFCFLDIRSPGLGDTAMYLCATSRGGESSYEQYFGPGTRLTVT.

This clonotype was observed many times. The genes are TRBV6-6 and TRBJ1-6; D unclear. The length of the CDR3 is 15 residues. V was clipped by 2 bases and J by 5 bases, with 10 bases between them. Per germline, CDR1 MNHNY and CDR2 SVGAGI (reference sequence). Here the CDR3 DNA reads TGTGCCAGCAGTTACGCCGGGAAGGATAATTCACCCCTCCACTTT. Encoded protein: CASSYAGKDNSPLHF.

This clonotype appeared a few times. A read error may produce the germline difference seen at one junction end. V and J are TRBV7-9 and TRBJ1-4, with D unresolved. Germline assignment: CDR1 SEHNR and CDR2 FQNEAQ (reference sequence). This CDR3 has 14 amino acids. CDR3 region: CASIRAQSNEKRFF. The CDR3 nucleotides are TGTGCCAGCATCCGGGCCCAGTCCAATGAAAAACGGTTTTTT.

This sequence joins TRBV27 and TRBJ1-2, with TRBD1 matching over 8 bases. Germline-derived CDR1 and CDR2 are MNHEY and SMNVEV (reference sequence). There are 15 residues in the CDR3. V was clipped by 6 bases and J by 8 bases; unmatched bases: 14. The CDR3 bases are TGTGCCAGCAGCTACATACAGGGGGTATCGAGCGGCTACACCTTC. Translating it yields CASSYIQGVSSGYTF.

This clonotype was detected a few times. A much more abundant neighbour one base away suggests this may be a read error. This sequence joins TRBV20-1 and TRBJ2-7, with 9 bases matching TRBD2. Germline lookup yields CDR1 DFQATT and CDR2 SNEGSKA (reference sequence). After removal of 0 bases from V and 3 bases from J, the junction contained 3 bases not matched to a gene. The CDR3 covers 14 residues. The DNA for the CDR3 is TGCAGTGCTAGAGAGCCGCGGGGGGGCTACGAGCAGTACTTC. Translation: CSAREPRGGYEQYF.

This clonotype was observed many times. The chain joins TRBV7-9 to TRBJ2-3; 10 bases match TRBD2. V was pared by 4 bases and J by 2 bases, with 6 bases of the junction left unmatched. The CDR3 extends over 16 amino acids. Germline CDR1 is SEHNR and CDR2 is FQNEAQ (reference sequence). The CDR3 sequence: CASSSRTSGLTDTQYF. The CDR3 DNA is TGTGCCAGCAGCTCCCGGACTAGCGGCCTCACAGATACGCAGTATTTT.

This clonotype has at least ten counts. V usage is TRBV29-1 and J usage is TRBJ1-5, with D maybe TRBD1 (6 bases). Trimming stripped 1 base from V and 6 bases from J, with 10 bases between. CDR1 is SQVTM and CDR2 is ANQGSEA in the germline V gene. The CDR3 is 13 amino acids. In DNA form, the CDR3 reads TGCAGCGTTGAAGTAAGGGGGGGTCAGCCCCAGCATTTT. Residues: CSVEVRGGQPQHF.

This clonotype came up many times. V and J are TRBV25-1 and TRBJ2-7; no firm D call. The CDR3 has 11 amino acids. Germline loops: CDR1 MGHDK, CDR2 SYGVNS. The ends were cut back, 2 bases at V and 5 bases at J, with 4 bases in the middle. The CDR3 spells CASSEIHEQYF. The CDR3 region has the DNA TGTGCCAGCAGTGAAATACACGAGCAGTACTTC.

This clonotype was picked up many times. CDR3 sequence (DNA): TGTGCCAGCAGCTTATCTTCGGGGGGTAACAATGAGCAGTTCTTC. This encodes CASSLSSGGNNEQFF. V and J are TRBV7-2 and TRBJ2-1; 7 bases map to TRBD2. V shed 2 bases and J 5 bases; nucleotides not matched to a gene: 6. The CDR3 contains 15 residues. CDR1 is SGHTA and CDR2 is FQGNSA in the germline V gene.

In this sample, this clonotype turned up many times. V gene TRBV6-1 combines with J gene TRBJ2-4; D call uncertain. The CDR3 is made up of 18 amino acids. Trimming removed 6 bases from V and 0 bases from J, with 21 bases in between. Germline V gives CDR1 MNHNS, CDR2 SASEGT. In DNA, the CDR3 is TGTGCCAGCAGACAAAACCCGGCAGGACCACTAGCCAAAAACATTCAGTACTTC. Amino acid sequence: CASRQNPAGPLAKNIQYF.

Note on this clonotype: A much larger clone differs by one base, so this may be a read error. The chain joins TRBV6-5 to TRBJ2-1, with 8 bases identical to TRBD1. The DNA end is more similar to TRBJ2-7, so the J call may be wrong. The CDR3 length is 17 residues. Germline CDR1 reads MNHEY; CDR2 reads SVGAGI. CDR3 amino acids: CASSWGPGQDSYNEQYF. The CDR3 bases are TGTGCCAGCAGTTGGGGTCCGGGACAGGACTCCTACAATGAGCAGTACTTC.